One T cell receptor beta chain is described in this entry. The data belong to a study of blood T cells in healthy people across ages. The second PCR ran roughly 6 to 11 cycles with a sample-barcoded 5' primer and J-beta primers. One entry per CDR3 protein, called by TCRdb with MiXCR from the 5' RACE reads. The table has just under 550,000 distinct CDR3 sequences, about 24% seen once; the top ten hold roughly 9%. The CDR3 is 15 amino acids. Looked up from germline, CDR1 is SEHNR and CDR2 is FQNEAQ (reference sequence). The V end was cut by 4 bases, the J end by 8 bases, with 20 bases between. The data were also submitted as part of a second study, on T cells of mothers and their children.

Sequenced material: blood. The chain links TRBV7-9 to TRBJ1-2; D ambiguous. The TCR comes from a boy younger than 18 in good health. The CDR3 reads CASSSPGGEAWGYTF. CDR3 in DNA: TGTGCCAGCAGCTCCCCAGGCGGGGAAGCATGGGGCTACACCTTC.